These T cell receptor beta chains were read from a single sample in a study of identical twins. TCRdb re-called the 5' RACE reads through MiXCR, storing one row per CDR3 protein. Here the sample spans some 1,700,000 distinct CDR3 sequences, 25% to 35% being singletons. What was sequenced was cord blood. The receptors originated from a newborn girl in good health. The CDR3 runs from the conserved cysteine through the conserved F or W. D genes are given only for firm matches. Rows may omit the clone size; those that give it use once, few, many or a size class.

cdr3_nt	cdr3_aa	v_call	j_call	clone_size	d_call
TGCAGTGCTAGGGACAGGGTTTTTGGCTACACCTTC	CSARDRVFGYTF	TRBV20-1	TRBJ1-2	many	TRBD1
TGTGCCAGCACGCGGAGGGACCCTGAAGCTTTCTTT	CASTRRDPEAFF	TRBV6-1	TRBJ1-1	few	-
TGTGCCAGCAGCCAAGATGCCCGACAGGTCACCTCACCCCCCCACTTT	CASSQDARQVTSPPHF	TRBV4-2	TRBJ1-6	-	-
TGTGCCAGCAGCTTAGCCCTGGGCGGTAGCTCCTACGAGCAGTACTTC	CASSLALGGSSYEQYF	TRBV7-2	TRBJ2-7	-	-
TGCAGCGTTGAGGCGGGCCGCGCAGATACGCAGTATTTT	CSVEAGRADTQYF	TRBV29-1	TRBJ2-3	-	-
TGTGCCAGCTCGCCGCAGGGCCCAACAAACACTGAAGCTTTCTTT	CASSPQGPTNTEAFF	TRBV18	TRBJ1-1	-	-
TGTGCCAGCAGTTTATCGGAAGGGCCTAACTATGGCTACACCTTC	CASSLSEGPNYGYTF	TRBV27	TRBJ1-2	few	-
TGTGCCAGCAGCCAAGAAGGACAGGGGGCGTTTGGCTACACCTTC	CASSQEGQGAFGYTF	TRBV4-2	TRBJ1-2	few	TRBD1
TGTGCCAGCAGCCAAGAAGGCAGCAGCTCCTACAATGAGCAGTTCTTC	CASSQEGSSSYNEQFF	TRBV4-2	TRBJ2-1	few	-
TGTGCCAGCAGTTACTCCCGAGACGCCTCAGATACGCAGTATTTT	CASSYSRDASDTQYF	TRBV6-6	TRBJ2-3	-	-
TGTGCCAGCAGCTTAAACCCGACTGGAGATACGCAGTATTTT	CASSLNPTGDTQYF	TRBV7-2	TRBJ2-3	-	-
TGTGCCAGCAGCTTCGTCCTAGCGGGCCCCTACGAGCAGTACTTC	CASSFVLAGPYEQYF	TRBV7-2	TRBJ2-7	-	TRBD2
TGTGCCAGCAGCCCAGGGCCCGAGAATACGCAGTATTTT	CASSPGPENTQYF	TRBV4-2	TRBJ2-3	few	-
TGCGCCAGCAGCTTATACTCGGGACTAGCCTACAATGAGCAGTTCTTC	CASSLYSGLAYNEQFF	TRBV5-1	TRBJ2-1	few	TRBD2
TGTGCCAGCAGGCGGACTAGCGGGAGTTGGTACAATGAGCAGTTCTTC	CASRRTSGSWYNEQFF	TRBV12-3/TRBV12-4	TRBJ2-1	few	TRBD2
TGCAGCGTGTGGTCTGGGACAGCCTCTTCCACAGATACGCAGTATTTT	CSVWSGTASSTDTQYF	TRBV29-1	TRBJ2-3	-	TRBD1
TGTGCCAGCTCATCACGACCCCGAAACATTCAGTACTTC	CASSSRPRNIQYF	TRBV18	TRBJ2-4	-	-
TGTGCCAGCAGCAAAGAAAGGTATTTCGGCAGGCCGCCCTACGAGCAGTACTTC	CASSKERYFGRPPYEQYF	TRBV21-1	TRBJ2-7	few	-
TGCGCCAGCAGCGGCCGGGACTATCGTATTTCCACAGATACGCAGTATTTT	CASSGRDYRISTDTQYF	TRBV5-1	TRBJ2-3	-	TRBD2
TGTGCCAGCATTACATTCTCTGGGGCCAACGTCCTGACTTTC	CASITFSGANVLTF	TRBV28	TRBJ2-6	few	-
TGTGCCAGCACTATAACAGGGCCCCCCTATGGCTACACCTTC	CASTITGPPYGYTF	TRBV28	TRBJ1-2	few	-
TGTGCCAGCAGTTTTCTCGGGCTAGCGGGGGCGTACAATGAGCAGTTCTTC	CASSFLGLAGAYNEQFF	TRBV12-3/TRBV12-4	TRBJ2-1	few	TRBD2
TGCAGTGCTAGAATACGCCGGGGCCTTAGCACAGATACGCAGTATTTT	CSARIRRGLSTDTQYF	TRBV20-1	TRBJ2-3	-	-
TGCAGTGCTAGACGGGGGCTCGAGCAGTACTTC	CSARRGLEQYF	TRBV20-1	TRBJ2-7	-	-
TGCAGTGCCCGCGGGCCTAGCGGGGGAGGCTATGAGCAGTTCTTC	CSARGPSGGGYEQFF	TRBV20-1	TRBJ2-1	-	TRBD2
TGTGCCAGTAGCCCTAGCGGGGCAATCTCCTACAATGAGCAGTTCTTC	CASSPSGAISYNEQFF	TRBV11-3	TRBJ2-1	-	TRBD2
TGTGCCAGCAGTTTAGACAGGGGGATCGACTATGGCTACACCTTC	CASSLDRGIDYGYTF	TRBV12-3/TRBV12-4	TRBJ1-2	few	TRBD1